One and the same sample provided the 19 T cell receptor beta chains below, sequenced in a study of beta chain features in type 1 diabetes. Of the isolated RNA, all was reverse transcribed, and so the sequenced material was expressed TCRB transcripts. Assay used: immunoSEQ multiplex PCR; TCRdb lists only in-frame clones, some missing. The sample has 300,000 to 450,000 clones; about 18% are singletons. Sequencing used naive CD4+ T cells from blood. These receptors originate from a woman aged 18-29 years in good health.

The chain has TRBV29-1 and TRBJ1-1, with D perhaps TRBD1 (6 bases). This CDR3 is built from 16 residues. Trimming took off 5 bases at V and 4 bases at J, with 23 bases between the two ends. Germline V gene lookup returns CDR1 SQVTM and CDR2 ANQGSEA. The CDR3 is CSVSLPLGAGATEAFF. The CDR3 DNA reads as TGCAGCGTTTCCCTACCCCTTGGGGCGGGGGCCACTGAAGCTTTCTTT.

The rearrangement uses TRBV5-1 and TRBJ2-7; TRBD1 aligns across 8 bases. J lost 3 bases, V lost 4 bases, and 9 bases had no gene match. CDR3 length: 15 residues. The V gene's germline CDR1 is SGHRS and CDR2 YFSETQ. In DNA, the CDR3 is TGCGCCAGCAGCCCCCAGGGGACAGGCATCTACGAGCAGTACTTC. It translates to CASSPQGTGIYEQYF. Full variable domain (remainder filled in from reference TRBV5-1 and TRBJ2-7): KAGVTQTPRYLIKTRGQQVTLSCSPISGHRSVSWYQQTPGQGLQFLFEYFSETQRNKGNFPGRFSGRQFSNSRSEMNVSTLELGDSALYLCASSPQGTGIYEQYFGPGTRLTVT.

This clone was seen more than once but under ten times. The rearrangement joins TRBV30 to TRBJ1-5; possibly TRBD1 for D (6 bases). The CDR3 length is 12 residues. V lost 2 bases and J lost 7, with 9 bases in between. Germline lookup yields CDR1 GTSNPN and CDR2 SVGIG (reference sequence). This CDR3 is CAWSLQGQPQHF. In DNA form, the CDR3 reads TGTGCCTGGAGTCTACAGGGCCAGCCCCAGCATTTT.

The rearrangement links TRBV30 to TRBJ2-5, with D tentatively TRBD2 (6 bases). The CDR3 extends over 12 amino acids. CDR1 and CDR2 (germline): GTSNPN, SVGIG (reference sequence). V lost 4 bases and J lost 7, with 13 bases in between. The CDR3, as DNA: TGTGCCTGGACCTTCGGGGGTCGGACCCAGTACTTC. As protein: CAWTFGGRTQYF.

This clone appeared a few times. The chain joins TRBV2 to TRBJ2-2; 7 positions match TRBD2. CDR1 and CDR2 (germline): SNHLY, FYNNEI. V gave up 7 bases and J gave up 4 bases; unmatched junction bases: 9. This CDR3 region has 15 residues. CDR3 nucleotides: TGTGCCAGCAAAGAAAGTCCGGGAGGCACCGGGGAGCTGTTTTTT. Its protein is CASKESPGGTGELFF.

DNA of the CDR3: TGTGCCAGCAGCCCAACCACAGGGCCCTCCTACGAGCAGTACTTC. It codes for CASSPTTGPSYEQYF. V usage is TRBV11-1 and J usage is TRBJ2-7, with D perhaps TRBD1 (6 bases). V dropped 5 bases and J dropped 0 bases, with 14 bases sitting between them. Germline CDR1 and CDR2: SGHAT and FQDESV (reference sequence). CDR3 length equals 15 residues.

J is TRBJ1-1 and V is TRBV4-3; the D gene is possibly TRBD1 (5 bases). The CDR3 is 14 residues long. V was shortened by 4 bases and J by 0 bases, with 9 bases between the two germline ends. Germline loops: CDR1 LGHNA, CDR2 YSLEER. As DNA, the CDR3 is TGCGCCAGCAGCCGACAGCTTATGAACACTGAAGCTTTCTTT. This sequence encodes CASSRQLMNTEAFF.

Only a few counts were recorded for this clone. The rearrangement joins TRBV7-2 to TRBJ2-3; D might be TRBD2 (6 bases). Per the germline V gene, CDR1 is SGHTA and CDR2 is FQGNSA. The V gene lost 0 bases and the J gene lost 2 bases, with 9 bases spanning the gap. CDR3 length: 15 amino acids. The CDR3 sequence: CASSLAGGTTDTQYF. For the CDR3, the DNA is TGTGCCAGCAGCTTAGCCGGGGGAACCACAGATACGCAGTATTTT.

This clone was observed a handful of times. The chain is built from TRBV30 and TRBJ1-2; maybe TRBD1 (6 bases). The CDR3 extends over 12 amino acids. CDR1 GTSNPN and CDR2 SVGIG come from the germline V gene (reference sequence). The V gene lost 4 bases and the J gene lost 6 bases, with 12 bases spanning the gap. CDR3 residues: CAWTLDRDGYTF. Written as DNA, the CDR3 is TGTGCCTGGACCTTGGACAGAGATGGCTACACCTTC.

This clone was counted only a few times. V usage is TRBV19 and J usage is TRBJ2-1; D not certain. The CDR3 loop spans 15 amino acids. Germline V gene data show CDR1 as LNHDA and CDR2 as SQIVND (reference sequence). The V and J ends lost 2 bases and 0 bases respectively, with 8 bases between them. In nucleotides, the CDR3 is TGTGCCAGTAGTATAACGCATAGCTCCTACAATGAGCAGTTCTTC. Encoded protein: CASSITHSSYNEQFF.

This clone was observed a handful of times. The rearrangement links TRBV7-9 to TRBJ2-2; a possible D gene is TRBD1 (5 bases). Trimming took off 5 bases at V and 4 bases at J, with 14 bases between the two ends. Germline V gives CDR1 SEHNR, CDR2 FQNEAQ (reference sequence). The CDR3 runs 15 residues. The CDR3 sequence: CASSPSRTLTGELFF. CDR3 nucleotides: TGTGCCAGCAGCCCCTCCCGGACACTCACCGGGGAGCTGTTTTTT.

The V and J genes are TRBV29-1 and TRBJ1-2, with TRBD1 matching over 9 bases. CDR1 and CDR2 (germline): SQVTM, ANQGSEA. The junction had 8 bases not matched to a gene; V was cut back by 6 bases and J by 6 bases. CDR3 size: 13 residues. The CDR3 loop is CSVDGQGIDGYTF. CDR3 bases: TGCAGCGTGGACGGACAGGGGATCGATGGCTACACCTTC. Drawing the rest from reference TRBV29-1 and TRBJ1-2, the complete variable domain is SAVISQKPSRDICQRGTSLTIQCQVDSQVTMMFWYRQQPGQSLTLIATANQGSEATYESGFVIDKFPISRPNLTFSTLTVSNMSPEDSSIYLCSVDGQGIDGYTFGSGTRLTVV.

This clone was seen more than once but under ten times. This rearrangement joins TRBV4-1 to TRBJ1-3, with D possibly matching TRBD1 (5 bases). The CDR3 length is 15 residues. Trimming stripped 0 bases from V and 2 bases from J, with 8 bases between. Germline-derived CDR1 and CDR2 are MGHRA and YSYEKL. CDR3 loop: CASSQDRVPGNTIYF. The CDR3 DNA follows: TGCGCCAGCAGCCAAGACAGGGTCCCTGGAAACACCATATATTTT.

The chain combines TRBV7-2 with TRBJ1-1; no definite D call. CDR1 and CDR2 from the germline V gene are SGHTA and FQGNSA. This CDR3 has 13 amino acids. With 5 bases removed from V and 10 bases from J, the gap between germline ends came to 17 bases. Here the CDR3 DNA reads TGTGCCAGCAGCCAGGTGGCATTATTCGGAGCTTTCTTT. Translating gives CASSQVALFGAFF.

J is TRBJ2-1 and V is TRBV7-6; 10 positions match TRBD2. Germline lookup yields CDR1 SGHVS and CDR2 FNYEAQ. J was trimmed by 7 bases and V by 5 bases; bases with no gene match: 5. This CDR3 region has 14 residues. The CDR3 is CASSAIAGGNEQFF. CDR3 DNA sequence: TGTGCCAGCAGCGCAATAGCGGGGGGAAATGAGCAGTTCTTC. The full variable domain, with the rest looked up from reference TRBV7-6 and TRBJ2-1, is GAGVSQSPRYKVTKRGQDVALRCDPISGHVSLYWYRQALGQGPEFLTYFNYEAQQDKSGLPNDRFSAERPEGSISTLTIQRTEQRDSAMYRCASSAIAGGNEQFFGPGTRLTVL.

The rearrangement joins TRBV5-4 to TRBJ1-5, with a possible D match to TRBD1 (5 bases). CDR1 is SGHNT, CDR2 YYREEE, per germline (reference sequence). There are 14 residues in the CDR3. V lost 0 bases to trimming and J lost 1 base, with 5 bases between them. In DNA, the CDR3 is TGTGCCAGCAGCTTGGGGGGCAGCAATCAGCCCCAGCATTTT. Translated: CASSLGGSNQPQHF.

This clone has a handful of counts. This chain connects TRBV6-6 to TRBJ2-7; the D gene is possibly TRBD2 (5 bases). This CDR3 comprises 16 residues. Germline lookup yields CDR1 MNHNY and CDR2 SVGAGI (reference sequence). V was trimmed by 2 bases and J by 0 bases, leaving 14 bases between them. The CDR3 loop is CASSYNARRSSYEQYF. DNA for the CDR3: TGTGCCAGCAGTTACAACGCCAGGAGGAGCTCCTACGAGCAGTACTTC.

Only a few counts were recorded for this clone. The V gene is TRBV29-1, the J gene TRBJ1-2; the D is unclear. Trimming took off 4 bases at V and 1 base at J, with 13 bases between the two ends. CDR1 is SQVTM and CDR2 is ANQGSEA in the germline V gene. The CDR3 length is 14 residues. The CDR3 DNA sequence: TGCAGCGTTGTATTACCAGGTATTAACTATGGCTACACCTTC. Residues: CSVVLPGINYGYTF.

As regards this clone: Other DNA sequences within the sample encode an identical CDR3. CDR3 in DNA: TGTGCCAGCAGTTACTCCCGGGGCACAGATACGCAGTATTTT. Translating gives CASSYSRGTDTQYF. The chain employs TRBV6-5 and TRBJ2-3; D gene unclear. Per the germline V gene, CDR1 is MNHEY and CDR2 is SVGAGI. The V gene lost 0 bases and the J gene lost 1 base, with 5 bases spanning the gap. The CDR3 runs to 14 residues.